This T cell receptor beta chain comes out of a study of T cell responses to AZD1222 COVID-19 vaccine. The study's findings and limits: Repertoire samples came only from after the peak T cell response. Spike regions recognized by vaccine-associated CD4 TCRs spanned the protein, led by 160-218 and 743-854. Recipients of AZD1222 seropositive at baseline numbered only five or six.

Germline V gene lookup returns CDR1 SGHTA and CDR2 FQGNSA. The CDR3 runs to 16 residues. V was pared by 4 bases and J by 4 bases, with 9 bases of the junction left unmatched. With regard to this clone: The antigen is undetermined.

Libraries were prepared by immunoSEQ multiplex PCR; TCRdb keeps only in-frame clonotypes and omits some of them. The top ten clones hold 26% of a sample with under 80,000 clones, about four fifths of them seen once. This clonotype originated in an adult who received the AZD1222 COVID-19 vaccine. V usage is TRBV7-2 and J usage is TRBJ2-2; 7 bases are a match to TRBD2. Source: peripheral blood, taken 28 days after the second AZD1222 dose. DNA of the CDR3: TGTGCCAGCAGCTCAATAGCGGGCTGGAGCACCGGGGAGCTGTTTTTT. Protein product: CASSSIAGWSTGELFF.